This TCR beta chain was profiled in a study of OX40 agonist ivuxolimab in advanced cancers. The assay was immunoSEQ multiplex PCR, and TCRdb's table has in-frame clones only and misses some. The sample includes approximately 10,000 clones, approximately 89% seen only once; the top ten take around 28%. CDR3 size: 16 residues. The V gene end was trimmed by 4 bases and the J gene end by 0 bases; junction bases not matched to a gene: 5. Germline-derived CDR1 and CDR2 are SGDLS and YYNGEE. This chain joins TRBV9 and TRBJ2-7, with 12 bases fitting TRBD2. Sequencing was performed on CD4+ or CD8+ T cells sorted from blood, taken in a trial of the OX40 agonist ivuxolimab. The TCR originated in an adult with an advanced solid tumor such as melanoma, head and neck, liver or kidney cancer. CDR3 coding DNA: TGTGCCAGCAGCCAGGGACTAGCGGGTTCCTCCTACGAGCAGTACTTC. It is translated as CASSQGLAGSSYEQYF.